Here is one T cell receptor (beta chain) with its context. Antigen specificity is unknown. The sample is drawn from a study of radiation and T cells in renal cell carcinoma. General study points: From baseline, blood top tumor clonotypes peaked at 2 weeks post-radiation.

Time point of the sample: blood 4 weeks post-SBRT, at nephrectomy. Treatment here: 15 Gy SBRT to primary tumor, nephrectomy 4 weeks later. Nephrectomy followed 15 Gy stereotactic body radiation by 4 weeks. Clear cell pathology was present in this patient's renal cell carcinoma. The protocol was immunoSEQ multiplex PCR, while the TCRdb copy is restricted to in-frame clones and leaves out a portion. The sample includes around 170,000 clones, approximately 90% of them seen just once. The receptor was isolated from a woman aged 45-59 years with renal cell carcinoma. The sequences come from blood, collected from a patient whose treatment included radiotherapy and nephrectomy.

The CDR3 loop reads CASSLVDTQYF. The CDR3 nucleotides are TGCGCCAGCAGCTTGGTAGATACGCAGTATTTT. The V call is TRBV5-1, the J call TRBJ2-3; D not certain. CDR3 length: 11 amino acids. Between the trimmed V and J ends, which lost 0 bases and 5 bases, there was a span of 1 base. CDR1 SGHRS and CDR2 YFSETQ come from the germline V gene. The full variable domain, its missing parts supplied by reference TRBV5-1 and TRBJ2-3, is KAGVTQTPRYLIKTRGQQVTLSCSPISGHRSVSWYQQTPGQGLQFLFEYFSETQRNKGNFPGRFSGRQFSNSRSEMNVSTLELGDSALYLCASSLVDTQYFGPGTRLTVL.